Following are 17 T cell receptor beta chains from one sample sequenced in a study of naive CD8 T cells in extremely preterm neonates. Sequencing was performed with immunoSEQ multiplex PCR; in TCRdb, only in-frame clones are kept and a portion is missing. The table has 7,400 or so clones, about 98% seen once. Without labor or membrane rupture, elective cesareans at roughly 37-41 weeks supplied term cord blood. Sequenced material: naive CD8+ T cells from cord blood. The receptor source for this set is a newborn in good health.

This rearrangement joins TRBV5-1 to TRBJ1-2; D is perhaps TRBD1 (6 bases). The germline CDR1 and CDR2 sequences are SGHRS and YFSETQ. CDR3 length: 16 amino acids. Trimming shortened V by 0 bases and J by 4 bases, and 16 bases separated the two germline ends. The CDR3 nucleotides read TGCGCCAGCAGCTTGGTGGGGGCCCGGTCCCTCTATGGCTACACCTTC. Protein: CASSLVGARSLYGYTF.

The chain couples TRBV4-3 to TRBJ2-1; 8 nucleotides align to TRBD2. V shed 0 bases and J 8 bases; nucleotides not matched to a gene: 6. The CDR3 consists of 15 residues. Per germline, CDR1 LGHNA and CDR2 YSLEER. The CDR3 here is CASSQDKRGWYEQFF. The CDR3 region has the DNA TGCGCCAGCAGCCAAGATAAGCGGGGGTGGTATGAGCAGTTCTTC.

This clone has a single count. V is TRBV10-1 and J is TRBJ2-5, with 7 bases aligning to TRBD2. This CDR3 spans 13 amino acids. CDR1 is WNHNN, CDR2 SYGVQD, per germline (reference sequence). Germline trimming cut 0 bases from V and 5 bases from J; bases unmatched to any gene: 0. This chain's CDR3 is CASSESGGETQYF. The DNA for the CDR3 is TGCGCCAGCAGTGAGTCGGGGGGGGAGACCCAGTACTTC.

The chain is built from TRBV27 and TRBJ2-7; 7 bases align to TRBD1. The CDR3 has 15 amino acids. Germline V gives CDR1 MNHEY, CDR2 SMNVEV (reference sequence). The trim removed 0 bases at V and 0 bases at J, leaving 2 bases unmatched. The CDR3 nucleotides read TGTGCCAGCAGTTTATCGGGACAGAGCTCCTACGAGCAGTACTTC. Translation: CASSLSGQSSYEQYF.

Comment on this clone: This same CDR3 is encoded by further DNA sequences in the sample. The chain carries TRBV28 and TRBJ1-5, with D uncertain. Trimming took 3 bases from V and 7 from J, leaving 13 bases between them. The CDR3 covers 14 residues. CDR1 and CDR2 (germline): MDHEN, SYDVKM. For the CDR3, the DNA is TGTGCCAGCAGTTTGTCGCGAGGAGGGCAGCCCCAGCATTTT. Protein sequence: CASSLSRGGQPQHF.

The chain has TRBV5-1 and TRBJ2-3; TRBD1 matches at 7 bases. Germline CDR1 is SGHRS and CDR2 is YFSETQ. V shed 1 base, J shed 2 bases, and the junction held 7 bases outside the gene matches. CDR3 size: 16 residues. The CDR3 coding sequence is TGCGCCAGCAGCTTGTCACAGGGGCTTTACACAGATACGCAGTATTTT. Its translation: CASSLSQGLYTDTQYF.

This chain links TRBV30 with TRBJ1-4; tentative D call: TRBD1 (5 bases). CDR3 length: 13 amino acids. V dropped 5 bases and J dropped 5 bases, with 12 bases sitting between them. Germline V gives CDR1 GTSNPN, CDR2 SVGIG (reference sequence). The CDR3 nucleotides read TGTGCCTGGGTCGACAGACAAAATGAAAAACTGTTTTTT. Translated, it gives CAWVDRQNEKLFF.

The chain recombines TRBV19 with TRBJ2-5; D may be TRBD2 (6 bases). This CDR3 comprises 15 residues. The ends were cut back, 3 bases at V and 5 bases at J, with 16 bases in the middle. Germline V lookup: CDR1 LNHDA, CDR2 SQIVND (reference sequence). The CDR3 is CASSMDGGGGETQYF. DNA of the CDR3: TGTGCCAGTAGTATGGACGGGGGTGGCGGGGAGACCCAGTACTTC.

The CDR3: CASVLAGGHSPLHF. CDR3 sequence (DNA): TGTGCTAGTGTCCTCGCCGGGGGGCATTCACCCCTCCACTTT. The chain is built from TRBV12-5 and TRBJ1-6, with D perhaps matching TRBD1 (6 bases). The germline gives CDR1 LGHNT, CDR2 FRNRAP. The V and J ends lost 7 bases and 8 bases respectively, with 15 bases between them. This CDR3 spans 14 amino acids. The full variable domain, completed using reference TRBV12-5 and TRBJ1-6, is DARVTQTPRHKVTEMGQEVTMRCQPILGHNTVFWYRQTMMQGLELLAYFRNRAPLDDSGMPKDRFSAEMPDATLATLKIQPSEPRDSAVYFCASVLAGGHSPLHFGNGTRLTVT.

This sequence joins TRBV5-5 and TRBJ2-5; possible D gene TRBD2, 6 bases. The CDR3 spans 16 residues. V lost 1 base and J lost 2, with 15 bases in between. Germline V CDR1 and CDR2: SGHKS, YYEKEE (reference sequence). CDR3 loop: CASSLWGAGRQETQYF. CDR3 coding DNA: TGTGCCAGCAGCTTGTGGGGTGCAGGGAGGCAAGAGACCCAGTACTTC.

This sequence joins TRBV7-9 and TRBJ2-1; 13 bases map to TRBD2. This CDR3 has 17 residues. The ends lost 4 bases at V and 4 bases at J; junction bases unmatched: 7. Germline loops: CDR1 SEHNR, CDR2 FQNEAQ (reference sequence). The CDR3 DNA reads as TGTGCCAGCAGCTCCAGACTAGCGGGGGGCGTATACAATGAGCAGTTCTTC. It is translated as CASSSRLAGGVYNEQFF.

This chain joins TRBV4-3 and TRBJ2-3; 9 positions agree with TRBD2. This CDR3 has 17 amino acids. The V gene end was trimmed by 0 bases and the J gene end by 7 bases; junction bases not matched to a gene: 11. Per the germline V gene, CDR1 is LGHNA and CDR2 is YSLEER. The CDR3 nucleotides are TGCGCCAGCAGCCAAGATGGGGCGGGGGGGCCAGCTCATACGCAGTATTTT. Amino acid sequence: CASSQDGAGGPAHTQYF.

The chain joins TRBV5-6 to TRBJ1-4; D gene ambiguous. The V end lost 0 bases, the J end lost 2 bases, and 8 bases lay between the germline ends. The CDR3 extends over 15 amino acids. The germline CDR1 and CDR2 sequences are SGHDT and YYEEEE. This chain's CDR3 is CASSLGRWTNEKLFF. As DNA, the CDR3 is TGTGCCAGCAGCTTGGGTCGGTGGACTAATGAAAAACTGTTTTTT.

The gene calls are TRBV10-1 and TRBJ2-7; D perhaps matches TRBD2 (5 bases). Germline CDR1 and CDR2: WNHNN and SYGVQD (reference sequence). V was clipped by 4 bases and J by 11 bases, with 15 bases between them. CDR3 length: 12 residues. DNA for the CDR3: TGCGCCAGCAGTGCAGGCGGGCCGGCCGAGTACTTC. Protein product: CASSAGGPAEYF.

The rearrangement joins TRBV6-5 to TRBJ2-7, with D unresolved. The CDR3 is 13 residues long. Germline loops: CDR1 MNHEY, CDR2 SVGAGI. V lost 0 bases and J lost 3, with 6 bases in between. CDR3 residues: CASSYSAVYEQYF. The DNA for the CDR3 is TGTGCCAGCAGTTACTCTGCAGTCTACGAGCAGTACTTC.

This clone has only one observation. The rearrangement uses TRBV30 and TRBJ2-1; the D gene is possibly TRBD2 (6 bases). Germline CDR1 reads GTSNPN; CDR2 reads SVGIG (reference sequence). Deletions cut 3 bases from V and 0 bases from J, with 12 bases between. This CDR3 region has 15 residues. CDR3 protein: CAWSRDSSSYNEQFF. As DNA, the CDR3 is TGTGCCTGGAGCAGGGACTCAAGCTCCTACAATGAGCAGTTCTTC.

The rearrangement uses TRBV5-5 and TRBJ2-3; a possible D gene is TRBD1 (5 bases). CDR3 size: 16 residues. In germline, CDR1 is SGHKS, CDR2 YYEKEE (reference sequence). V was trimmed by 1 base and J by 2 bases, leaving 14 bases between them. CDR3 region: CASSLPAGQVTDTQYF. CDR3 bases: TGTGCCAGCAGCTTGCCCGCAGGGCAGGTCACAGATACGCAGTATTTT.